Sequencing of this T cell receptor (beta chain) was carried out in a study of blood T cell repertoires in COVID-19. The wider study: Samples of COVID-19 (acute and convalescent) were obtained from the United States, Italy and Spain. Sample material is recorded as cDNA or gDNA derived from T cells, B-cell-depleted T cells, or PBMCs.

Authors' analysis steps: Estimated nucleated cell counts came from reference gene primer amplification. TCRdb's table, derived via immunoSEQ multiplex PCR, lists solely in-frame clones and lacks some. The DNA gave D and trimming, while V, J and clone size come from that table. This sample yields 30,000 to 35,000 clones, of which roughly 90% are seen a single time; approximately 11% belongs to the top ten. This CDR3 region has 15 residues. The germline gives CDR1 MDHEN, CDR2 SYDVKM. Trimming cost V 3 bases and J 2 bases, with 11 bases left between them. This clonotype was obtained from a human donor in a cohort sampled during active COVID-19. The chain has TRBV28 and TRBJ1-5, with D unclear. Sequencing was performed on peripheral blood. The CDR3 sequence is CASSFLVAGNQPQHF. Written as DNA, the CDR3 is TGTGCCAGCAGTTTCCTAGTTGCGGGCAATCAGCCCCAGCATTTT.